This T cell receptor beta chain was identified in a study of blood T cell repertoires in COVID-19. Study information: Acute-phase and convalescent COVID-19 samples originated in the United States, Italy and Spain. In each case, the material was cDNA or gDNA derived from T cells, B-cell-depleted T cells, or PBMCs.

The germline V gene has CDR1 SGHAT and CDR2 FQNNGV. The trim removed 8 bases at V and 4 bases at J, leaving 6 bases unmatched. This CDR3 has 14 residues. Authors' analysis steps: Counts of nucleated cells, estimated from reference gene primer amplification, were obtained. Using immunoSEQ multiplex PCR, the repertoire was profiled, and TCRdb retains in-frame clones only, with some absent. The DNA gave D and trimming, while V, J and clone size come from that table. The sample holds about 150,000 clones; 88% are singletons and the top ten take around 1.9%. This rearrangement joins TRBV11-2 to TRBJ2-2, with 8 positions matching TRBD2. The sample taken for sequencing was peripheral blood. The clonotype was recovered from a man between 45 and 60 years old who had recovered from COVID-19. The CDR3 here is CASRRAGGTGELFF. DNA for the CDR3: TGTGCCAGCCGGCGGGCGGGGGGCACCGGGGAGCTGTTTTTT.